This TCR beta chain was observed in a study of shared clonotypes between healthy human individuals. Deep-level running was used for the assay. Unsorted PBMC DNA went through sequencing on ten immunoSEQ deep assay plates. Sequencing used immunoSEQ multiplex PCR; TCRdb keeps in-frame clones, though not all of them. The table lists under 600,000 clones, around 81% of them singletons. Germline loops: CDR1 SGHTA, CDR2 FQGNSA. CDR3 length equals 16 residues. V lost 6 bases to trimming and J lost 5 bases; unmatched junction nucleotides: 11. Sample: PBMCs. The chain links TRBV7-2 to TRBJ2-7; TRBD2 aligns across 12 bases. The sequence was obtained from a middle-aged woman in good health. Some clones in this sample may be carry-over from other donors' samples. CDR3 DNA sequence: TGTGCCAGCAGGCGACGACTAGCGGGAGACAGCAACGAGCAGTACTTC. Translating it yields CASRRRLAGDSNEQYF.